A single sample is the source of the 18 T cell receptor beta chains below, sequenced in a study of CD8+ T cells in alopecia areata. Described treatment: oral pan-JAK inhibitor, 5-10 mg twice daily. It was cDNA, reverse transcribed from extracted RNA, that served as the sequencing template. Sequencing used immunoSEQ multiplex PCR; TCRdb keeps in-frame clones, though not all of them. The sample has about 76,000 clones, approximately 64% seen once; the top ten hold about a quarter. The specimen was CD8+ T cells sorted from blood, collected at week 24, from a patient treated with tofacitinib. Receptors were obtained from a human donor with alopecia areata.

The chain carries TRBV11-2 and TRBJ2-7, with a weak D call TRBD2 (6 bases). Trimming left V 8 bases short and J 3 bases short, with 14 bases between. This CDR3 is 13 amino acids long. Germline CDR1 is SGHAT and CDR2 is FQNNGV. CDR3 DNA sequence: TGTGCCAGCGGGCCCGGGACTGGCTACGAGCAGTACTTC. Translating it yields CASGPGTGYEQYF. Full variable domain (rest looked up from reference TRBV11-2 and TRBJ2-7): EAGVAQSPRYKIIEKRQSVAFWCNPISGHATLYWYQQILGQGPKLLIQFQNNGVVDDSQLPKDRFSAERLKGVDSTLKIQPAKLEDSAVYLCASGPGTGYEQYFGPGTRLTVT.

This chain joins TRBV7-9 and TRBJ2-1; 10 bases map to TRBD1. The germline V gene encodes CDR1 SEHNR and CDR2 FQNEAQ (reference sequence). The CDR3 totals 19 residues. V lost 0 bases, J lost 4 bases, and 12 bases stayed unmatched. CDR3 in DNA: TGTGCCAGCAGCTTAGCGCAATCCGGGACAGGGGTCGGTTACAATGAGCAGTTCTTC. Its translation: CASSLAQSGTGVGYNEQFF.

V gene TRBV6-5 combines with J gene TRBJ2-4, with D tentatively TRBD2 (5 bases). This CDR3 has 15 amino acids. The germline gives CDR1 MNHEY, CDR2 SVGAGI. The V and J ends lost 7 bases and 0 bases respectively, with 13 bases between them. The CDR3 loop is CASTTPEVAKNIQYF. The CDR3 DNA sequence: TGTGCCAGCACCACCCCGGAGGTAGCCAAAAACATTCAGTACTTC.

This chain joins TRBV2 and TRBJ1-6; TRBD1 might be the D (6 bases). CDR1 SNHLY and CDR2 FYNNEI come from the germline V gene. The CDR3 consists of 12 residues. V was clipped by 8 bases and J by 13 bases, with 15 bases between them. This CDR3 is CASRDTQSPLHF. CDR3 coding DNA: TGTGCCAGCCGGGACACTCAATCCCCCCTCCACTTT.

V is TRBV6-5 and J is TRBJ2-7, with a tentative D call TRBD2 (6 bases). Germline V gives CDR1 MNHEY, CDR2 SVGAGI. The CDR3 has 15 amino acids. Trimming left V 0 bases short and J 0 bases short, with 9 bases between. This CDR3 is CASSYSGGSSYEQYF. The CDR3 bases are TGTGCCAGCAGTTACTCGGGAGGAAGCTCCTACGAGCAGTACTTC.

The chain uses TRBV4-3 and TRBJ2-3; no clear D. Germline V gives CDR1 LGHNA, CDR2 YSLEER. The CDR3 has 16 amino acids. With 1 base removed from V and 2 bases from J, the gap between germline ends came to 13 bases. CDR3 region: CASSQAEWRHTDTQYF. The DNA for the CDR3 is TGCGCCAGCAGCCAAGCTGAGTGGCGGCACACAGATACGCAGTATTTT.

V usage is TRBV29-1 and J usage is TRBJ1-1; D gene uncertain. CDR3 length: 11 amino acids. The germline CDR1 and CDR2 sequences are SQVTM and ANQGSEA. Trimming removed 8 bases from V and 3 bases from J, with 10 bases in between. This CDR3 reads CSTIGYTEAFF. The CDR3 coding sequence is TGCAGCACAATTGGGTACACTGAAGCTTTCTTT.

The chain links TRBV7-9 to TRBJ2-1, with D possibly TRBD1 on 5 matching bases. The germline V gene has CDR1 SEHNR and CDR2 FQNEAQ (reference sequence). V was shortened by 3 bases and J by 4 bases, with 13 bases between the two germline ends. The CDR3 is 15 residues long. As DNA, the CDR3 is TGTGCCAGCAGCTTCTGGGCTGACAGATACAATGAGCAGTTCTTC. This codes for CASSFWADRYNEQFF.

This clone was seen a few times. The chain is built from TRBV10-3 and TRBJ2-7; D not certain. CDR1 and CDR2 from the germline V gene are ENHRY and SYGVKD. V was cut by 5 bases and J by 3 bases, with 8 bases left in between. CDR3 length equals 12 residues. CDR3 protein: CAISQGSYEQYF. CDR3 DNA: TGTGCCATCAGTCAAGGTAGCTACGAGCAGTACTTC.

CDR3: CASSGQGGGETQYF. The CDR3, as DNA: TGTGCCAGCAGTGGGCAGGGAGGGGGAGAGACCCAGTACTTC. The chain has TRBV25-1 and TRBJ2-5; D may be TRBD2 (7 bases). The CDR3 length is 14 residues. The germline gives CDR1 MGHDK, CDR2 SYGVNS. The V gene lost 4 bases and the J gene lost 4 bases, with 13 bases spanning the gap.

This clone appeared once. Other DNA variants within this sample encode the same CDR3. The rearrangement links TRBV27 to TRBJ1-1; D gene ambiguous. This CDR3 is 13 amino acids long. The germline V gene has CDR1 MNHEY and CDR2 SMNVEV (reference sequence). With 2 bases removed from V and 0 bases from J, the gap between germline ends came to 4 bases. The CDR3 sequence: CASSLGLNTEAFF. The CDR3 coding sequence is TGTGCCAGCAGTTTAGGGTTGAACACTGAAGCTTTCTTT.

CDR3 sequence (DNA): TGTGCCAGCAGCGCCGTAGTGAACACTGAAGCTTTCTTT. As protein: CASSAVVNTEAFF. The rearrangement links TRBV7-3 to TRBJ1-1, with unresolved D. The V gene's germline CDR1 is SGHTA and CDR2 FQGTGA. CDR3 length: 13 residues. Trimming cost V 5 bases and J 0 bases, with 7 bases left between them.

The genes are TRBV5-1 and TRBJ1-2; 8 positions match TRBD1. Per germline, CDR1 SGHRS and CDR2 YFSETQ. With V trimmed by 3 bases and J by 0 bases, 1 base remained unmatched. The CDR3 extends over 14 amino acids. CDR3 in amino acids: CASSWTGTNYGYTF. In DNA, the CDR3 is TGCGCCAGCAGCTGGACAGGGACTAACTATGGCTACACCTTC.

The chain is built from TRBV29-1 and TRBJ2-7; possibly TRBD1 for D (6 bases). The germline V gene encodes CDR1 SQVTM and CDR2 ANQGSEA. The CDR3 has 13 residues. The ends were cut back, 7 bases at V and 3 bases at J, with 16 bases in the middle. CDR3: CSATLAGVYEQYF. In nucleotides, the CDR3 is TGCAGCGCCACGCTTGCAGGGGTCTACGAGCAGTACTTC.

CDR3 nucleotides: TGTGCCAGCAGCTCCGGGACCGGTGGCATTCAGTACTTC. Protein sequence: CASSSGTGGIQYF. The genes are TRBV13 and TRBJ2-4, with D tentatively TRBD1 or TRBD2 (5 bases each). The CDR3 totals 13 residues. The ends were cut back, 4 bases at V and 9 bases at J, with 13 bases in the middle. Germline CDR1 PRHDT, CDR2 FYEKMQ (reference sequence).

CDR3 in amino acids: CASTPSRTSYSGANVLTF. CDR3 DNA sequence: TGTGCCAGCACCCCGAGTCGAACGAGCTACTCTGGGGCCAACGTCCTGACTTTC. This chain links TRBV27 with TRBJ2-6; D gene uncertain. The CDR3 is 18 amino acids. The V and J ends lost 7 bases and 0 bases respectively, with 19 bases between them. In germline, CDR1 is MNHEY, CDR2 SMNVEV (reference sequence).

The chain carries TRBV12-5 and TRBJ2-2; D gene uncertain. The CDR3 runs 12 residues. Germline values: CDR1 LGHNT, CDR2 FRNRAP. Between the trimmed V and J ends, which lost 1 base and 5 bases, there was a span of 2 bases. The CDR3 region is CASGLETGELFF. DNA of the CDR3: TGTGCTAGTGGTTTGGAAACCGGGGAGCTGTTTTTT.

V is TRBV5-1 and J is TRBJ2-3; a weak D match, TRBD1 (5 bases). Germline CDR1 is SGHRS and CDR2 is YFSETQ. This CDR3 is 16 amino acids long. V shed 0 bases and J shed 2 bases, with 13 bases lying between them. DNA of the CDR3: TGCGCCAGCAGCTTGGTGTCAGGGATTAACACAGATACGCAGTATTTT. Translation gives CASSLVSGINTDTQYF.